This T cell receptor beta chain was sequenced during a study of blood T cell repertoires in COVID-19. Overall study: Acute and convalescent COVID-19 specimens originated in the United States, Italy and Spain. T cells, B-cell-depleted T cells, or PBMCs provided the cDNA or gDNA that served as material.

The CDR3 runs 15 residues. The germline gives CDR1 SGHRS, CDR2 YFSETQ. The V and J ends lost 4 bases and 1 base, in that order; junction bases with no gene match: 7. Original methodology: Reference gene primer amplification yielded estimated nucleated cell counts. The data were produced by immunoSEQ multiplex PCR, yet TCRdb's version contains in-frame clones alone and is incomplete. The DNA gave D and trimming, while V, J and clone size come from that table. This table holds a few hundred thousand clones, 86% found once. On this clone: At the DNA level, this CDR3 is encoded by other sequences in the same sample as well.

The sequence was collected from a woman aged 50 to 60 with acute or convalescent COVID-19. The chain uses TRBV5-1 and TRBJ1-1, with 7 positions matching TRBD1. The sequenced material came from peripheral blood. CDR3 amino acids: CASSLDRARNTEAFF. For the CDR3, the DNA is TGCGCCAGCAGCCTAGACAGGGCTCGGAACACTGAAGCTTTCTTT.